This T cell receptor (beta chain) is drawn from a study of control samples from healthy donors and cancer patients. Some clones are missing from TCRdb's copy, which holds only in-frame ones; the method was immunoSEQ multiplex PCR. The repertoire has 150,000 to 200,000 clones, roughly nine tenths of them found once; the top ten carry approximately 1.4%. This receptor was identified in a woman in her thirties in good health. Sequenced input: blood.

DNA of the CDR3: TGCAGTGCCACCAACTATGGCTACACCTTC. This sequence encodes CSATNYGYTF. The J gene is TRBJ1-2, the V gene TRBV20-1; unclear D gene. The CDR3 length is 10 residues. The ends were cut back, 6 bases at V and 2 bases at J, with 4 bases in the middle. CDR1 DFQATT and CDR2 SNEGSKA come from the germline V gene (reference sequence).